Following are 27 T cell receptor beta chains from one sample sequenced in a study of T cells after yellow fever vaccination. TCRdb re-called the 5' RACE reads with MiXCR, one entry per CDR3 protein. The table includes some 260,000 distinct CDR3 sequences, over 4.5% detected once. Sequences were derived from CD4+ T cells sorted from PBMCs, sampled on the day of the yellow fever booster vaccination. These receptors were collected from a man younger than 30 who received the YFV17D yellow fever vaccine.

This clonotype was recorded at least ten times. The rearrangement uses TRBV5-6 and TRBJ2-1, with 8 bases fitting TRBD1. Germline assignment: CDR1 SGHDT and CDR2 YYEEEE. The ends lost 1 base at V and 6 bases at J; junction bases unmatched: 6. This CDR3 is 15 amino acids long. The CDR3, as DNA: TGTGCCAGCAGCTTGAAGGACAGGGTCACCAATGAGCAGTTCTTC. It is translated as CASSLKDRVTNEQFF.

The chain recombines TRBV12-3 or TRBV12-4 with TRBJ1-6, with D possibly being TRBD1 (6 bases). The CDR3 length is 15 residues. The V and J ends lost 6 bases and 1 base respectively, with 10 bases between them. Here the CDR3 reads CASRGRGSYNSPLHF. The CDR3 DNA reads as TGTGCCAGCAGGGGAAGGGGGTCCTATAATTCACCCCTCCACTTT.

The CDR3 DNA is TGCGCCAGCAGCCAAGAGGCCGGGGTCTATGGCTACACCTTC. It specifies CASSQEAGVYGYTF. This sequence joins TRBV4-3 and TRBJ1-2; no clear D. Germline V CDR1 and CDR2: LGHNA, YSLEER. CDR3 length equals 14 residues. The V and J ends lost 0 bases and 4 bases respectively, with 9 bases between them.

The table lists this clonotype with many counts. This chain uses TRBV5-1 with TRBJ1-2; D remains unclear. This CDR3 is built from 15 residues. Germline values: CDR1 SGHRS, CDR2 YFSETQ. The V gene lost 4 bases and the J gene lost 4 bases, with 17 bases spanning the gap. The CDR3 is CASSPTAKDFYGYTF. The CDR3 DNA reads TGCGCCAGCAGCCCGACGGCCAAGGATTTCTATGGCTACACCTTC. The full variable domain, in which reference TRBV5-1 and TRBJ1-2 provide the parts outside the CDR3, is KAGVTQTPRYLIKTRGQQVTLSCSPISGHRSVSWYQQTPGQGLQFLFEYFSETQRNKGNFPGRFSGRQFSNSRSEMNVSTLELGDSALYLCASSPTAKDFYGYTFGSGTRLTVV.

The chain couples TRBV5-5 to TRBJ1-4, with D possibly matching TRBD1 (5 bases). Looked up from germline, CDR1 is SGHKS and CDR2 is YYEKEE (reference sequence). The length of the CDR3 is 13 residues. V gave up 6 bases and J gave up 7 bases, with 13 bases separating them. The CDR3 protein is CASNIIQGEKLFF. CDR3 in DNA: TGTGCCAGCAACATCATCCAGGGTGAAAAACTGTTTTTT.

This clonotype was seen ten or more times. This rearrangement joins TRBV12-3 or TRBV12-4 to TRBJ2-2, with 8 bases lining up with TRBD1. V gave up 6 bases and J gave up 3 bases; unmatched junction bases: 3. The CDR3 has 14 amino acids. The CDR3 bases are TGTGCCAGCAGGCCGGACAGGGACACCGGGGAGCTGTTTTTT. Translated, it gives CASRPDRDTGELFF.

This clonotype was recorded at least ten times. The gene calls are TRBV5-1 and TRBJ2-7, with 9 bases matching TRBD1. The CDR3 runs 14 residues. The V and J ends lost 4 bases and 2 bases, in that order; junction bases with no gene match: 4. Germline values: CDR1 SGHRS, CDR2 YFSETQ. The CDR3 DNA sequence: TGCGCCAGCAGCGCGGACAGGGGCCCCTACGAGCAGTACTTC. Translating it yields CASSADRGPYEQYF.

The V gene is TRBV6-5, the J gene TRBJ2-3, with D perhaps TRBD1 (5 bases). Looked up from germline, CDR1 is MNHEY and CDR2 is SVGAGI. Deletions cut 0 bases from V and 5 bases from J, with 9 bases between. This CDR3 contains 14 residues. CDR3: CASSYSQGRDTQYF. In DNA, the CDR3 is TGTGCCAGCAGTTACTCCCAGGGCAGAGATACGCAGTATTTT.

A few counts support this clonotype. This sequence joins TRBV7-9 and TRBJ1-6; D might be TRBD1 (5 bases). Germline lookup yields CDR1 SEHNR and CDR2 FQNEAQ (reference sequence). The CDR3 length is 11 residues. The V gene lost 3 bases and the J gene lost 11 bases, with 5 bases spanning the gap. CDR3 in amino acids: CASSLGAPLHF. CDR3 nucleotides: TGTGCCAGCAGCTTGGGGGCACCCCTCCACTTT.

This clonotype has only a few counts. The chain joins TRBV7-2 to TRBJ2-2, with 9 bases matching TRBD2. CDR1 is SGHTA, CDR2 FQGNSA, per germline. The CDR3 covers 16 residues. Germline trimming cut 1 base from V and 2 bases from J; bases unmatched to any gene: 2. The CDR3 sequence: CASSLGLAVNTGELFF. The CDR3 DNA follows: TGTGCCAGCAGCTTAGGACTAGCGGTCAACACCGGGGAGCTGTTTTTT.

This clonotype was counted a few times. V and J are TRBV20-1 and TRBJ2-5, with D possibly TRBD2 on 5 matching bases. The CDR3 spans 13 residues. Germline CDR1 and CDR2: DFQATT and SNEGSKA (reference sequence). V was pared by 1 base and J by 4 bases, with 10 bases between. CDR3 DNA sequence: TGCAGTGCTAGAGCTGCGGGCAGAGAGACCCAGTACTTC. It specifies CSARAAGRETQYF.

This clonotype was counted a few times. The rearrangement links TRBV11-3 to TRBJ2-3; no definite D call. CDR1 is SGHNT and CDR2 is YENEEA in the germline V gene. V was trimmed by 1 base and J by 7 bases, leaving 9 bases between them. The CDR3 is made up of 13 amino acids. CDR3 DNA sequence: TGTGCCAGCAGCTTAGCTCGTCAAAATACGCAGTATTTT. Translation: CASSLARQNTQYF.

This clonotype was picked up many times. The rearrangement uses TRBV5-1 and TRBJ1-1; D not resolved. This CDR3 has 14 residues. V was shortened by 2 bases and J by 3 bases, with 11 bases between the two germline ends. Germline lookup yields CDR1 SGHRS and CDR2 YFSETQ. CDR3 nucleotides: TGCGCCAGCAGCTTCGAGGGCAAGGACACTGAAGCTTTCTTT. This codes for CASSFEGKDTEAFF.

This clonotype was counted only a few times. The V and J genes are TRBV10-3 and TRBJ1-1; 7 positions match TRBD1. Germline CDR1 reads ENHRY; CDR2 reads SYGVKD. The CDR3 totals 14 residues. J gave up 0 bases and V 3 bases, and 1 base lay outside the gene matches. The CDR3 DNA reads as TGTGCCATCAGTGAAGGACAGGTGAACACTGAAGCTTTCTTT. This encodes CAISEGQVNTEAFF.

The chain links TRBV6-2 or TRBV6-3 to TRBJ1-4, with 8 bases aligning to TRBD1. Germline V gene data show CDR1 as MNHEY and CDR2 as SVGEGT. With V trimmed by 6 bases and J by 4 bases, 7 bases remained unmatched. CDR3 length: 15 amino acids. As DNA, the CDR3 is TGTGCCAGCAGAAAAACGACAGGGGTTAATGAAAAACTGTTTTTT. This sequence encodes CASRKTTGVNEKLFF.

This sequence joins TRBV10-1 and TRBJ2-7; D is possibly TRBD1 (7 bases). The V end was cut by 8 bases, the J end by 3 bases, with 14 bases between. The CDR3 has 13 residues. Germline V CDR1 and CDR2: WNHNN, SYGVQD (reference sequence). The DNA of the CDR3 is TGCGCCAGCGTGCGGGACAGAAACTACGAGCAGTACGTC. It specifies CASVRDRNYEQYV.

The sample holds a few counts of this clonotype. CDR3 coding DNA: TGTGCCAGCAGCTTGGAGGCGCAGTCATTTTATGGCTACACCTTC. Protein product: CASSLEAQSFYGYTF. The chain recombines TRBV5-5 with TRBJ1-2; D uncertain. CDR3 length: 15 residues. V lost 0 bases to trimming and J lost 5 bases, with 14 bases between them. Germline lookup yields CDR1 SGHKS and CDR2 YYEKEE (reference sequence).

This clonotype was seen repeatedly, ten times or more. V usage is TRBV7-9 and J usage is TRBJ2-1; 9 nucleotides align to TRBD2. Germline CDR1 and CDR2: SEHNR and FQNEAQ (reference sequence). With V trimmed by 7 bases and J by 7 bases, 20 bases remained unmatched. The CDR3 is 18 amino acids. CDR3: CASTQGRLAGSEGNEQFF. As DNA, the CDR3 is TGTGCCAGCACCCAAGGGCGGCTAGCGGGGTCGGAGGGAAATGAGCAGTTCTTC.

This chain joins TRBV7-6 and TRBJ1-2; D is unresolved. V lost 3 bases and J lost 5, with 10 bases in between. The CDR3 is made up of 13 amino acids. CDR1 and CDR2 from the germline V gene are SGHVS and FNYEAQ. CDR3 nucleotides: TGTGCCAGCAGCTTTTCAGGATTTTATGGCTACACCTTC. It yields the protein CASSFSGFYGYTF.

The table lists this clonotype with many counts. This chain joins TRBV2 and TRBJ2-5; no clear D. V gave up 5 bases and J gave up 4 bases, with 5 bases separating them. The CDR3 has 11 amino acids. Germline V gene data show CDR1 as SNHLY and CDR2 as FYNNEI. CDR3 sequence (DNA): TGTGCCAGCAGTACACTAGAGACCCAGTACTTC. This gives the protein CASSTLETQYF. The full variable domain, rest sourced from reference TRBV2 and TRBJ2-5, is EPEVTQTPSHQVTQMGQEVILRCVPISNHLYFYWYRQILGQKVEFLVSFYNNEISEKSEIFDDQFSVERPDGSNFTLKIRSTKLEDSAMYFCASSTLETQYFGPGTRLLVL.

The CDR3: CASSKDTSRTEAFF. In DNA, the CDR3 is TGTGCCAGCAGTAAAGACACGTCCAGGACTGAAGCTTTCTTT. The chain couples TRBV2 to TRBJ1-1, with unresolved D. Germline CDR1 and CDR2: SNHLY and FYNNEI. V shed 5 bases and J shed 5 bases, with 15 bases lying between them. The CDR3 sequence is 14 residues long.

Concerning this clonotype itself: Just one base apart from a much larger clone, this may be a read error. This chain uses TRBV4-3 with TRBJ2-5, with unresolved D. V lost 3 bases to trimming and J lost 5 bases, with 16 bases between them. Germline V lookup: CDR1 LGHNA, CDR2 YSLEER. The CDR3 spans 15 residues. CDR3: CASSHGLTTLETQYF. The CDR3 coding sequence is TGCGCCAGCAGCCACGGGCTAACGACGTTGGAGACCCAGTACTTC.

Only a few counts were recorded for this clonotype. The chain recombines TRBV29-1 with TRBJ2-7, with a tentative D call TRBD1 (6 bases). The CDR3 covers 12 residues. The germline CDR1 and CDR2 sequences are SQVTM and ANQGSEA. V was cut by 7 bases and J by 7 bases, with 17 bases left in between. CDR3 loop: CSAWDTFGEQYF. CDR3 DNA sequence: TGCAGCGCTTGGGACACCTTCGGGGAGCAGTACTTC.

This clonotype was recorded a few times. The chain recombines TRBV20-1 with TRBJ2-4; D ambiguous. Germline CDR1 and CDR2: DFQATT and SNEGSKA (reference sequence). The CDR3 is 18 residues long. V lost 0 bases to trimming and J lost 0 bases, with 18 bases between them. CDR3 DNA sequence: TGCAGTGCTAGAGACCCCAGAAGGGCCCCGCTAGCCAAAAACATTCAGTACTTC. Encoded protein: CSARDPRRAPLAKNIQYF.

A few counts support this clonotype. The chain joins TRBV6-2 or TRBV6-3 to TRBJ2-5; D unresolved. V shed 6 bases and J shed 5 bases, with 13 bases lying between them. The CDR3 contains 13 residues. The germline V gene has CDR1 MNHEY and CDR2 SVGEGT. The CDR3 DNA reads TGTGCCAGCAGATCCCCCCCTGGGGAGACCCAGTACTTC. Translating gives CASRSPPGETQYF.

The chain links TRBV4-3 to TRBJ2-2; D possibly corresponds to TRBD1 (6 bases). Per germline, CDR1 LGHNA and CDR2 YSLEER. Deletions cut 4 bases from V and 2 bases from J, with 11 bases between. The CDR3 covers 15 residues. CDR3 region: CASSRRTENTGELFF. The CDR3 DNA follows: TGCGCCAGCAGCCGTCGGACAGAAAACACCGGGGAGCTGTTTTTT.

The rearrangement links TRBV11-2 to TRBJ2-7, with a possible D match to TRBD1 (5 bases). Germline V gives CDR1 SGHAT, CDR2 FQNNGV. The germline V and J ends were trimmed by 5 bases and 2 bases, with 25 bases remaining between them. This CDR3 has 18 amino acids. DNA of the CDR3: TGTGCCAGCAGCCCCCTGCATGGGCGCAGGGTAGAGACCTACGAGCAGTACTTC. Translation: CASSPLHGRRVETYEQYF.